What follows are 31 T cell receptor beta chains derived from one specimen sequenced in a study of neurological immune-mediated disorders. One entry per CDR3 protein results from TCRdb running MiXCR on the 5' RACE reads. The sample has 66,000 or so distinct CDR3 sequences; around 5% are singletons. Sequenced material: PBMCs. These receptor sequences come from a woman aged 30 to 39 with multiple sclerosis.

This clonotype was counted many times. The chain recombines TRBV20-1 with TRBJ2-7; D could derive from TRBD1 or TRBD2 (5 bases each). This CDR3 spans 15 amino acids. V was clipped by 3 bases and J by 3 bases, with 18 bases between them. Germline CDR1 is DFQATT and CDR2 is SNEGSKA (reference sequence). The chain's CDR3 is CSASSPTPGRYEQYF. In DNA, the CDR3 is TGCAGTGCTAGCTCCCCGACGCCGGGGCGCTACGAGCAGTACTTC.

The chain employs TRBV5-1 and TRBJ1-2, with 7 bases aligning to TRBD1. Germline lookup yields CDR1 SGHRS and CDR2 YFSETQ. The CDR3 totals 13 residues. Trimming cost V 6 bases and J 4 bases; bases outside gene matches: 6. The CDR3 sequence: CASTTGTAYGYTF. CDR3 nucleotides: TGCGCCAGCACCACCGGGACAGCCTATGGCTACACCTTC.

This clonotype has ten or more counts. This chain connects TRBV20-1 to TRBJ2-7; 8 bases are a match to TRBD1. Unmatched junction bases numbered 6, after V lost 3 bases and J lost 5 bases. The CDR3 covers 13 residues. From germline, CDR1 is DFQATT and CDR2 SNEGSKA (reference sequence). CDR3 sequence (DNA): TGCAGTGCTAGTCTGGACAGGGTCGACGAGCAGTACTTC. As protein: CSASLDRVDEQYF.

This clonotype showed up many times. V gene TRBV4-1 combines with J gene TRBJ2-1; 12 bases are shared with TRBD2. The germline V gene encodes CDR1 MGHRA and CDR2 YSYEKL. J gave up 5 bases and V 6 bases, and 5 bases lay outside the gene matches. The CDR3 contains 15 residues. The CDR3 spells CASSGLAGSNNEQFF. CDR3 DNA sequence: TGCGCCAGCAGTGGACTAGCGGGGTCCAACAATGAGCAGTTCTTC.

There are many counts of this clonotype. The J gene is TRBJ2-7, the V gene TRBV3-1; possible D gene TRBD2, 6 bases. Germline CDR1 is LGHDT and CDR2 is YNNKEL (reference sequence). Trimming removed 1 base from V and 3 bases from J, with 10 bases in between. This CDR3 comprises 14 residues. Here the CDR3 reads CASSQAVGGYEQYF. CDR3 nucleotide sequence: TGTGCCAGCAGCCAAGCAGTGGGGGGCTACGAGCAGTACTTC.

This clonotype was seen at least ten times. The chain carries TRBV20-1 and TRBJ2-1; D is possibly TRBD2 (6 bases). The germline V gene encodes CDR1 DFQATT and CDR2 SNEGSKA (reference sequence). The CDR3 has 16 residues. The ends were cut back, 4 bases at V and 8 bases at J, with 24 bases in the middle. This CDR3 is CSATKLAGLNPDEQFF. The CDR3 DNA sequence: TGCAGTGCTACAAAACTGGCGGGACTTAACCCGGATGAGCAGTTCTTC.

The table lists this clonotype with many counts. J is TRBJ2-2 and V is TRBV14; tentatively, D is TRBD1 or TRBD2 (6 bases each). Deletions cut 0 bases from V and 6 bases from J, with 14 bases between. Germline CDR1 is SGHDN and CDR2 is FVKESK. The CDR3 has 16 residues. The CDR3 DNA reads TGTGCCAGCAGCCAAGATTTCAGGGGAGGCGCCGGGGAGCTGTTTTTT. Protein sequence: CASSQDFRGGAGELFF.

This clonotype has just a few counts. This chain links TRBV20-1 with TRBJ2-6; D is undetermined. CDR3 length equals 16 residues. Germline values: CDR1 DFQATT, CDR2 SNEGSKA (reference sequence). V shed 1 base and J shed 0 bases, with 10 bases lying between them. The CDR3 coding sequence is TGCAGTGCTAGAGGGACGGTCGACTCTGGGGCCAACGTCCTGACTTTC. As protein: CSARGTVDSGANVLTF.

This chain links TRBV5-1 with TRBJ2-3; 7 bases match TRBD2. V shed 1 base, J shed 0 bases, and the junction held 5 bases outside the gene matches. This CDR3 region has 16 residues. The germline V gene has CDR1 SGHRS and CDR2 YFSETQ. The CDR3, as DNA: TGCGCCAGCAGCTTGCTCCAGCGGGGAAGCACAGATACGCAGTATTTT. It encodes CASSLLQRGSTDTQYF.

As to this clonotype: At one of its ends the junction is not consistent with the germline gene, which may arise from a read error. This chain joins TRBV6-6 and TRBJ1-6, with a possible D match to TRBD1 (5 bases). The CDR3 runs to 16 residues. CDR1 is MNHNY, CDR2 SVGAGI, per germline (reference sequence). As DNA, the CDR3 is TGTGCCAGCAGTTACTCGGTTCCGGGGGTAGGTTCACCCCTCAACTTT. Translated, it gives CASSYSVPGVGSPLNF.

This clonotype showed up many times. The chain recombines TRBV4-1 with TRBJ2-5; D is undetermined. V was clipped by 1 base and J by 4 bases, with 22 bases between them. Germline CDR1 reads MGHRA; CDR2 reads YSYEKL. The CDR3 has 18 amino acids. CDR3 sequence: CASSQAPDAVFTGETQYF. The CDR3 DNA is TGCGCCAGCAGCCAAGCCCCGGATGCGGTCTTTACGGGAGAGACCCAGTACTTC.

This clonotype was counted many times. This chain links TRBV5-8 with TRBJ2-3; perhaps D is TRBD1 or TRBD2 (5 bases each). The CDR3 extends over 16 amino acids. CDR1 is SGHTS, CDR2 YDEGEE, per germline. The V end was cut by 3 bases, the J end by 0 bases, with 14 bases between. The CDR3 here is CASSWGTATSTDTQYF. CDR3 bases: TGTGCCAGCAGCTGGGGGACCGCCACTAGCACAGATACGCAGTATTTT.

This clonotype was counted only a few times. V usage is TRBV7-2 and J usage is TRBJ2-7; the match to TRBD1 covers 8 bases. From germline, CDR1 is SGHTA and CDR2 FQGNSA. The CDR3 has 14 amino acids. V lost 3 bases, J lost 7 bases, and 8 bases stayed unmatched. Here the CDR3 reads CASSFGTGGREQYF. Written as DNA, the CDR3 is TGTGCCAGCAGCTTTGGGACAGGAGGCAGGGAGCAGTACTTC.

This clonotype was seen at least ten times. The chain couples TRBV9 to TRBJ2-7, with TRBD2 matching over 7 bases. Unmatched junction bases numbered 9, after V lost 0 bases and J lost 3 bases. The CDR3 runs to 16 residues. The V gene's germline CDR1 is SGDLS and CDR2 YYNGEE. CDR3 sequence (DNA): TGTGCCAGCAGCGTAGCTAGCGCGGGGGAGCTCTACGAGCAGTACTTC. Translated: CASSVASAGELYEQYF.

V and J are TRBV6-5 and TRBJ2-2; perhaps TRBD2 as D (6 bases). This CDR3 spans 13 amino acids. Germline CDR1 and CDR2: MNHEY and SVGAGI. V lost 8 bases to trimming and J lost 5 bases, with 12 bases between them. Here the CDR3 DNA reads TGTGCCAGCCGGAGGGCTGGGACCGGGGAGCTGTTTTTT. Amino acids: CASRRAGTGELFF.

This clonotype was observed many times. The rearrangement links TRBV12-3 or TRBV12-4 to TRBJ1-5, with 9 bases aligning to TRBD1. V was clipped by 6 bases and J by 5 bases; unmatched bases: 2. This CDR3 comprises 13 residues. This CDR3 reads CASRDRGYQPQHF. For the CDR3, the DNA is TGTGCCAGCAGGGACAGGGGCTATCAGCCCCAGCATTTT.

This clonotype showed up many times. The chain combines TRBV6-1 with TRBJ1-2, with a possible D match to TRBD1 (5 bases). Germline CDR1 MNHNS, CDR2 SASEGT. The V gene lost 2 bases and the J gene lost 8 bases, with 12 bases spanning the gap. The CDR3 extends over 13 amino acids. This CDR3 is CASSETLTAGYTF. The CDR3 DNA is TGTGCCAGCAGTGAAACTTTGACAGCCGGCTACACCTTC.

This clonotype was found many times. The chain is built from TRBV7-2 and TRBJ2-5; D possibly corresponds to TRBD1 (6 bases). CDR3 length equals 16 residues. Between the trimmed V and J ends, which lost 5 bases and 1 base, there was a span of 17 bases. Germline CDR1 and CDR2: SGHTA and FQGNSA. The CDR3 region has the DNA TGTGCCAGCAGCCAAGGACAGAAAGGCCTCCAAGAGACCCAGTACTTC. It translates to CASSQGQKGLQETQYF.

The sample holds many counts of this clonotype. This rearrangement joins TRBV10-3 to TRBJ2-7; TRBD2 agrees at 7 bases. V gave up 6 bases and J gave up 6 bases; unmatched junction bases: 8. The germline gives CDR1 ENHRY, CDR2 SYGVKD. This CDR3 has 13 residues. Here the CDR3 DNA reads TGTGCCATCAGGACCGAGGGGAGGGGCGAGCAGTACTTC. Amino acids: CAIRTEGRGEQYF.

This clonotype was observed at least ten times. The chain combines TRBV9 with TRBJ2-2, with D unresolved. Trimming left V 4 bases short and J 2 bases short, with 6 bases between. The germline V gene encodes CDR1 SGDLS and CDR2 YYNGEE. This CDR3 spans 13 amino acids. The DNA for the CDR3 is TGTGCCAGCAGCCCACCCAACACCGGGGAGCTGTTTTTT. Protein: CASSPPNTGELFF. Supplemented by reference TRBV9 and TRBJ2-2, the full variable domain reads DSGVTQTPKHLITATGQRVTLRCSPRSGDLSVYWYQQSLDQGLQFLIQYYNGEERAKGNILERFSAQQFPDLHSELNLSSLELGDSALYFCASSPPNTGELFFGEGSRLTVL.

This clonotype was seen at least ten times. The CDR3 nucleotides are TGCAGTGCTAGGGGGGCCGCGTGGGACTTAGATACGCAGTATTTT. Translating it yields CSARGAAWDLDTQYF. The chain links TRBV20-1 to TRBJ2-3, with D possibly being TRBD1 or TRBD2 (6 bases each). V was cut by 3 bases and J by 5 bases, with 18 bases left in between. Looked up from germline, CDR1 is DFQATT and CDR2 is SNEGSKA (reference sequence). The CDR3 length is 15 residues.

This clonotype was seen repeatedly, ten times or more. The rearrangement joins TRBV3-1 to TRBJ1-3; the D is unclear. This CDR3 spans 13 amino acids. V lost 0 bases, J lost 4 bases, and 4 bases lay in between. Germline V CDR1 and CDR2: LGHDT, YNNKEL (reference sequence). The CDR3 loop reads CASSQEHGNTIYF. In nucleotides, the CDR3 is TGTGCCAGCAGCCAAGAACACGGAAACACCATATATTTT.

The chain links TRBV5-1 to TRBJ2-1, with D possibly TRBD2 on 6 matching bases. V lost 3 bases, J lost 6 bases, and 13 bases lay in between. Looked up from germline, CDR1 is SGHRS and CDR2 is YFSETQ. The CDR3 has 14 residues. The CDR3 DNA is TGCGCCAGCAGCTCCGGGACTGGGACCAATGAGCAGTTCTTC. Protein: CASSSGTGTNEQFF. Variable domain in full (rest from reference TRBV5-1 and TRBJ2-1): KAGVTQTPRYLIKTRGQQVTLSCSPISGHRSVSWYQQTPGQGLQFLFEYFSETQRNKGNFPGRFSGRQFSNSRSEMNVSTLELGDSALYLCASSSGTGTNEQFFGPGTRLTVL.

This clonotype was recorded at least ten times. The V gene is TRBV20-1, the J gene TRBJ1-1; D gene ambiguous. Trimming removed 3 bases at V and 2 bases at J, with 4 bases between. This CDR3 contains 11 residues. The germline V gene encodes CDR1 DFQATT and CDR2 SNEGSKA (reference sequence). This CDR3 is CSARSNTEAFF. CDR3 nucleotide sequence: TGCAGTGCTAGGTCTAACACTGAAGCTTTCTTT.

This clonotype showed up just a few times. The junction and the germline gene differ at one end; a read error may be behind it. V gene TRBV5-6 combines with J gene TRBJ1-5; D unresolved. Germline V gene sequence: CDR1 SGHDT, CDR2 YYEEEE. This CDR3 is built from 14 residues. DNA of the CDR3: TGTGCCAGCAGCCTCGACGATAGCAATCAGCCCCAGAATTTT. Protein: CASSLDDSNQPQNF. Supplemented by reference TRBV5-6 and TRBJ1-5, the full variable domain reads DAGVTQSPTHLIKTRGQQVTLRCSPKSGHDTVSWYQQALGQGPQFIFQYYEEEERQRGNFPDRFSGHQFPNYSSELNVNALLLGDSALYLCASSLDDSNQPQNFGDGTRLSIL.

This clonotype was observed at least ten times. The genes are TRBV4-1 and TRBJ2-7, with 8 bases aligning to TRBD2. There are 15 residues in the CDR3. Germline CDR1 MGHRA, CDR2 YSYEKL. Unmatched junction bases numbered 9, after V lost 5 bases and J lost 3 bases. CDR3 loop: CASSERAGEGYEQYF. DNA of the CDR3: TGCGCCAGCAGCGAAAGAGCGGGGGAAGGCTACGAGCAGTACTTC.

This clonotype was detected ten times or more. The J gene is TRBJ1-1, the V gene TRBV5-1; D ambiguous. The CDR3 consists of 17 residues. Germline values: CDR1 SGHRS, CDR2 YFSETQ. Between the trimmed V and J ends, which lost 1 base and 0 bases, there was a span of 16 bases. DNA for the CDR3: TGCGCCAGCAGCTTGATTCTTCGGGGAGCCATGAACACTGAAGCTTTCTTT. Protein: CASSLILRGAMNTEAFF.

This clonotype was seen a single time. The chain uses TRBV7-6 and TRBJ1-1; 8 nucleotides agree with TRBD1. V shed 3 bases, J shed 5 bases, and the junction held 8 bases outside the gene matches. Germline-derived CDR1 and CDR2 are SGHVS and FNYEAQ. The CDR3 is 15 residues long. The CDR3 loop is CASSFHGTGETEAFF. Here the CDR3 DNA reads TGTGCCAGCAGCTTTCATGGGACAGGCGAGACTGAAGCTTTCTTT.

This clonotype was seen ten or more times. The chain combines TRBV4-1 with TRBJ1-4; no firm D call. From germline, CDR1 is MGHRA and CDR2 YSYEKL. This CDR3 region has 14 residues. Trimming left V 4 bases short and J 3 bases short, with 9 bases between. In nucleotides, the CDR3 is TGCGCCAGCAGCCGCTGGGTGGCTAATGAAAAACTGTTTTTT. Translated, it gives CASSRWVANEKLFF.

The chain combines TRBV3-1 with TRBJ2-1; tentative D call: TRBD2 (6 bases). Trimming removed 4 bases at V and 0 bases at J, with 13 bases between. This CDR3 has 16 residues. Per germline, CDR1 LGHDT and CDR2 YNNKEL (reference sequence). CDR3 bases: TGTGCCAGCAGCCGAGGGAGGACTCTCTCCTACAATGAGCAGTTCTTC. Its translation is CASSRGRTLSYNEQFF.

As for this clonotype: The junction does not match germline at one end; this may be a read error. The V call is TRBV5-1, the J call TRBJ1-5; tentatively, D is TRBD1 (6 bases). Per germline, CDR1 SGHRS and CDR2 YFSETQ. This CDR3 spans 15 amino acids. CDR3 in amino acids: CASSLEPGHTEGKNF. The CDR3 DNA reads TGCGCCAGCAGCTTGGAACCGGGACACACGGAGGGGAAGAATTTT.